The 26 T cell receptor beta chains presented below share a single source sample, sequenced in a study of blood T cell repertoires in COVID-19 (TCRdb year 2020). Receptor libraries were prepared by the immunoSEQ multiplex PCR assay. Imported from immuneACCESS, the table was reduced by TCRdb to in-frame sequences with V and J called. These copies leave out some clones; in studies compared against another copy, an unresolved V gene accounts for under half, and the cause of the remainder is not known. The sample table holds 35,000 to 50,000 clones, of which approximately 73% were seen once. Jointly, the top ten make up roughly a quarter of the sample. Sample: peripheral blood. Receptors were obtained from a man older than 75 with acute or convalescent COVID-19.

This clone was detected a few times. This chain uses TRBV9 with TRBJ1-2; 7 bases are shared with TRBD1. The CDR3 consists of 14 residues. Germline loops: CDR1 SGDLS, CDR2 YYNGEE. The trim removed 4 bases at V and 4 bases at J, leaving 7 bases unmatched. CDR3 coding DNA: TGTGCCAGCAGCCGACAGGGTGGGAGCTATGGCTACACCTTC. Translating gives CASSRQGGSYGYTF.

The CDR3 loop reads CASSPWFGSGANVLTF. CDR3 nucleotide sequence: TGTGCCAGCAGCCCCTGGTTCGGGTCTGGGGCCAACGTCCTGACTTTC. The J gene is TRBJ2-6, the V gene TRBV5-6; the D is unclear. The CDR3 has 16 residues. The germline V and J ends were trimmed by 4 bases and 1 base, with 12 bases remaining between them. Germline loops: CDR1 SGHDT, CDR2 YYEEEE.

V gene TRBV28 combines with J gene TRBJ1-5; 9 nucleotides match TRBD1. The germline CDR1 and CDR2 sequences are MDHEN and SYDVKM. Unmatched junction bases numbered 9, after V lost 7 bases and J lost 5 bases. The CDR3 has 15 residues. The CDR3 DNA follows: TGTGCCAGCACCTACCCCGGGACAGGGCATCAGCCCCAGCATTTT. Amino acids: CASTYPGTGHQPQHF.

V gene TRBV14 combines with J gene TRBJ2-5, with 7 positions matching TRBD1. This CDR3 contains 15 residues. Germline V gene sequence: CDR1 SGHDN, CDR2 FVKESK. Trimming at V came to 0 bases and at J to 3 bases, leaving 4 bases not matched to a gene. The CDR3 region has the DNA TGTGCCAGCAGCCAAGATGACAGGGTAGAAGAGACCCAGTACTTC. It specifies CASSQDDRVEETQYF.

This chain joins TRBV10-3 and TRBJ2-5, with 7 bases fitting TRBD2. The V and J ends lost 10 bases and 1 base, in that order; junction bases with no gene match: 9. The germline CDR1 and CDR2 sequences are ENHRY and SYGVKD. The CDR3 is made up of 14 amino acids. CDR3: CATPTQRGQETQYF. Here the CDR3 DNA reads TGTGCCACGCCGACCCAGCGGGGCCAAGAGACCCAGTACTTC.

The chain couples TRBV19 to TRBJ2-3; D is perhaps TRBD1 (6 bases). Germline V gives CDR1 LNHDA, CDR2 SQIVND (reference sequence). Trimming cost V 4 bases and J 2 bases, with 7 bases left between them. The CDR3 length is 13 residues. The CDR3 nucleotides read TGTGCCAGTAGTAGACAGGACACAGATACGCAGTATTTT. Its protein product is CASSRQDTDTQYF.

This clone came up a few times. The V and J genes are TRBV9 and TRBJ2-1; D might be TRBD1 (6 bases). The CDR3 is made up of 16 amino acids. Trimming took 0 bases from V and 1 from J, leaving 11 bases between them. Germline V gene sequence: CDR1 SGDLS, CDR2 YYNGEE. The CDR3 region is CASSVARTASYNEQFF. The DNA of the CDR3 is TGTGCCAGCAGCGTAGCTAGGACAGCTTCCTACAATGAGCAGTTCTTC.

V usage is TRBV14 and J usage is TRBJ2-2; D is possibly TRBD1 (5 bases). Per germline, CDR1 SGHDN and CDR2 FVKESK. The V and J ends lost 4 bases and 3 bases respectively, with 9 bases between them. This CDR3 contains 14 residues. CDR3 in amino acids: CASSPRDHTGELFF. CDR3 DNA sequence: TGTGCCAGCAGCCCCAGGGATCACACCGGGGAGCTGTTTTTT.

The gene calls are TRBV4-2 and TRBJ2-2, with 9 bases identical to TRBD1. Unmatched junction bases numbered 8, after V lost 0 bases and J lost 6 bases. Germline lookup yields CDR1 LGHNA and CDR2 YNFKEQ. This CDR3 is built from 17 residues. CDR3 in DNA: TGTGCCAGCAGCCAAGAACGGGGACAGGGATATGCCGGGGAGCTGTTTTTT. Translated: CASSQERGQGYAGELFF.

The rearrangement uses TRBV7-2 and TRBJ2-2, with 7 bases identical to TRBD2. Germline assignment: CDR1 SGHTA and CDR2 FQGNSA. The CDR3 has 16 amino acids. V was pared by 3 bases and J by 0 bases, with 4 bases of the junction left unmatched. The CDR3 is CASSFGGSANTGELFF. DNA for the CDR3: TGTGCCAGCAGCTTTGGCGGGAGCGCGAACACCGGGGAGCTGTTTTTT.

In DNA form, the CDR3 reads TGTGCCATCAGTGAGTCCGGGGTGGCCGCTGAAGCTTTCTTT. Amino acids: CAISESGVAAEAFF. The chain is built from TRBV10-3 and TRBJ1-1, with D hard to call. V lost 0 bases and J lost 6, with 11 bases in between. The length of the CDR3 is 14 residues. Germline-derived CDR1 and CDR2 are ENHRY and SYGVKD.

The J gene is TRBJ1-4, the V gene TRBV18; 8 bases align to TRBD1. Germline assignment: CDR1 KGHSH and CDR2 LQKENI. With V trimmed by 3 bases and J by 1 base, 4 bases remained unmatched. The CDR3 is 16 residues long. CDR3 sequence: CASSPRTGGTNEKLFF. The DNA for the CDR3 is TGTGCCAGCTCACCGCGAACAGGGGGAACTAATGAAAAACTGTTTTTT.

J is TRBJ2-5 and V is TRBV11-2, with 11 bases that match TRBD2. The V gene end was trimmed by 4 bases and the J gene end by 1 base; junction bases not matched to a gene: 2. The CDR3 contains 15 residues. Germline V gene sequence: CDR1 SGHAT, CDR2 FQNNGV. The CDR3 spells CASSYTSGGQETQYF. CDR3 bases: TGTGCCAGCAGCTATACTAGCGGGGGCCAAGAGACCCAGTACTTC.

The chain joins TRBV9 to TRBJ1-1; D remains unclear. Germline lookup yields CDR1 SGDLS and CDR2 YYNGEE. This CDR3 has 15 residues. The V gene lost 2 bases and the J gene lost 0 bases, with 11 bases spanning the gap. CDR3 loop: CASSVGGRLNTEAFF. In nucleotides, the CDR3 is TGTGCCAGCAGCGTCGGTGGGAGACTGAACACTGAAGCTTTCTTT.

The chain uses TRBV11-2 and TRBJ2-1; D may be TRBD1 (5 bases). Between the trimmed V and J ends, which lost 2 bases and 8 bases, there was a span of 13 bases. Germline V CDR1 and CDR2: SGHAT, FQNNGV. CDR3 length: 14 amino acids. The CDR3 sequence is CASSLFRQGDEQFF. The CDR3 DNA reads TGTGCCAGCAGCTTATTCCGGCAGGGCGATGAGCAGTTCTTC.

The chain carries TRBV6-5 and TRBJ2-7, with TRBD2 matching over 11 bases. CDR1 is MNHEY and CDR2 is SVGAGI in the germline V gene. This CDR3 has 14 residues. The trim removed 6 bases at V and 4 bases at J, leaving 5 bases unmatched. The CDR3: CASSGTSGVYEQYF. DNA for the CDR3: TGTGCCAGCAGCGGGACTAGCGGTGTATACGAGCAGTACTTC.

This clone was seen a few times. The chain links TRBV7-8 to TRBJ2-7, with TRBD2 matching over 8 bases. The CDR3 covers 14 residues. Trimming cost V 1 base and J 8 bases; bases outside gene matches: 7. Germline V CDR1 and CDR2: SGHVS, FQNEAQ. The CDR3 region has the DNA TGTGCCAGCAGCTTAGTCCCGGGAGGGCCTAAGCAGTACTTC. Its translation is CASSLVPGGPKQYF. Full variable domain (missing parts from reference TRBV7-8 and TRBJ2-7): GAGVSQSPRYKVAKRGQDVALRCDPISGHVSLFWYQQALGQGPEFLTYFQNEAQLDKSGLPSDRFFAERPEGSVSTLKIQRTQQEDSAVYLCASSLVPGGPKQYFGPGTRLTVT.

The chain carries TRBV5-1 and TRBJ1-2; 9 bases agree with TRBD1. V shed 4 bases and J 0 bases; nucleotides not matched to a gene: 10. The CDR3 is 17 residues long. Germline CDR1 SGHRS, CDR2 YFSETQ. CDR3 region: CASSARDRASTNYGYTF. In DNA form, the CDR3 reads TGCGCCAGCAGCGCCCGGGACAGGGCCTCGACTAACTATGGCTACACCTTC.

The chain uses TRBV4-2 and TRBJ2-7; 8 positions match TRBD1. Germline V gene sequence: CDR1 LGHNA, CDR2 YNFKEQ. The CDR3 contains 15 residues. V trimming: 2 bases; J trimming: 4 bases; junction bases outside the gene matches: 7. The CDR3 nucleotides are TGTGCCAGCAGCCAACGGCGACAGGGGATATACGAGCAGTACTTC. Amino acids: CASSQRRQGIYEQYF.

This clone was observed many times. V usage is TRBV10-3 and J usage is TRBJ2-2, with TRBD1 identical over 8 bases. The CDR3 has 14 residues. The trim removed 2 bases at V and 7 bases at J, leaving 3 bases unmatched. Germline CDR1 is ENHRY and CDR2 is SYGVKD. This CDR3 is CAISEGQGVGELFF. As DNA, the CDR3 is TGTGCCATCAGTGAGGGACAGGGTGTCGGGGAGCTGTTTTTT.

This clone was counted a few times. The chain employs TRBV9 and TRBJ2-2; TRBD1 aligns across 11 bases. With 3 bases clipped from V and 6 bases from J, the junction kept 10 bases outside the gene matches. This CDR3 is 17 amino acids long. The germline gives CDR1 SGDLS, CDR2 YYNGEE. The CDR3: CASSGLLGTGGSGELFF. Here the CDR3 DNA reads TGTGCCAGCAGCGGACTATTAGGGACAGGGGGGTCCGGGGAGCTGTTTTTT.

This sequence joins TRBV2 and TRBJ2-3; TRBD1 aligns across 8 bases. The CDR3 is 13 amino acids. Germline-derived CDR1 and CDR2 are SNHLY and FYNNEI. The J segment lost 5 bases and the V segment lost 7 bases, leaving 5 bases of the junction unmatched. DNA of the CDR3: TGTGCCAGCAAGGACAGGGTTGAAGATACGCAGTATTTT. Protein product: CASKDRVEDTQYF.

The table lists this clone with a few counts. The rearrangement uses TRBV7-8 and TRBJ2-1; TRBD2 aligns across 9 bases. V was pared by 5 bases and J by 7 bases, with 21 bases of the junction left unmatched. CDR1 is SGHVS, CDR2 FQNEAQ, per germline. The CDR3 sequence is 19 residues long. The CDR3 here is CASSLEFLGWRGGVNEQFF. The CDR3 DNA is TGTGCCAGCAGCCTAGAATTCCTAGGATGGCGGGGGGGCGTGAATGAGCAGTTCTTC.

The rearrangement uses TRBV11-2 and TRBJ2-1, with 9 bases identical to TRBD2. V lost 6 bases to trimming and J lost 3 bases; unmatched junction nucleotides: 6. Germline V CDR1 and CDR2: SGHAT, FQNNGV. The CDR3 runs 15 residues. This CDR3 reads CASRPSGRSYNEQFF. In nucleotides, the CDR3 is TGTGCCAGCAGACCAAGCGGGAGGAGCTACAATGAGCAGTTCTTC.

The chain employs TRBV6-5 and TRBJ2-3, with D tentatively TRBD2 (5 bases). CDR3 length: 16 amino acids. V gave up 4 bases and J gave up 0 bases, with 14 bases separating them. The V gene's germline CDR1 is MNHEY and CDR2 SVGAGI. CDR3 in amino acids: CASSSRRAASTDTQYF. The CDR3 DNA is TGTGCCAGCAGTTCCCGAAGAGCGGCTAGCACAGATACGCAGTATTTT.

CDR3 coding DNA: TGCGCCAGCAGCCCAGACAGGGTTGTCGGGGAGCTGTTTTTT. Translated: CASSPDRVVGELFF. The chain has TRBV4-1 and TRBJ2-2; 7 bases are shared with TRBD1. Germline lookup yields CDR1 MGHRA and CDR2 YSYEKL. This CDR3 is built from 14 residues. Germline trimming cut 4 bases from V and 7 bases from J; bases unmatched to any gene: 6.